This T cell receptor (beta chain) originates from a study of blood T cells in healthy people across ages. The authors ran a second PCR of about 6 to 11 cycles using a sample-barcoded 5' primer and a J-beta primer mix. TCRdb reprocessed the 5' RACE reads with MiXCR, giving one entry per CDR3 protein. The table records more than 800,000 distinct CDR3 sequences, about 28% of them present only once. Trimming cost V 7 bases and J 0 bases, with 14 bases left between them. CDR3 length: 15 amino acids. The germline V gene has CDR1 SGHRS and CDR2 YFSETQ. This clonotype was counted many times. The rearrangement uses TRBV5-1 and TRBJ2-1; D remains unclear. The sequence derives from a woman older than 75 in good health. Source material: blood. The CDR3: CASFESQLSYNEQFF. CDR3 DNA: TGCGCCAGCTTCGAGTCCCAACTCTCCTACAATGAGCAGTTCTTC.